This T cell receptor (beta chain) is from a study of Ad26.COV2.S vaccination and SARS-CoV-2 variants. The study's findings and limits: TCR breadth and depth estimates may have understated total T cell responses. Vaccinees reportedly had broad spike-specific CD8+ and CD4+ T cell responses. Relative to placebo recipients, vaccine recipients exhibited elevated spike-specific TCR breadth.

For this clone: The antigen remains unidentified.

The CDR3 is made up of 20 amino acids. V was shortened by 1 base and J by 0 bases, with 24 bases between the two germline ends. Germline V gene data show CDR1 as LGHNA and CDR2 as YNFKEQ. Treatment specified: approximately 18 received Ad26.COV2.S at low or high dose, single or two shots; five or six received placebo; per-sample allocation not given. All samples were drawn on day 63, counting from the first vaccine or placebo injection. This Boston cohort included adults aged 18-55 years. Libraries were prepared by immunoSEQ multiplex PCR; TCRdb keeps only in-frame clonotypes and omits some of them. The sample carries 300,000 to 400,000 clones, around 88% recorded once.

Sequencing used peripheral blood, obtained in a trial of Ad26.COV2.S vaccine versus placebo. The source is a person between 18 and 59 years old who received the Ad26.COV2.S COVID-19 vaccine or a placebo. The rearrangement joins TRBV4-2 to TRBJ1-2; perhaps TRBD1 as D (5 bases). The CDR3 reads CASSQGYIGFGTQTNYGYTF. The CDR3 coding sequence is TGTGCCAGCAGCCAAGGTTACATCGGTTTTGGGACGCAAACTAACTATGGCTACACCTTC.